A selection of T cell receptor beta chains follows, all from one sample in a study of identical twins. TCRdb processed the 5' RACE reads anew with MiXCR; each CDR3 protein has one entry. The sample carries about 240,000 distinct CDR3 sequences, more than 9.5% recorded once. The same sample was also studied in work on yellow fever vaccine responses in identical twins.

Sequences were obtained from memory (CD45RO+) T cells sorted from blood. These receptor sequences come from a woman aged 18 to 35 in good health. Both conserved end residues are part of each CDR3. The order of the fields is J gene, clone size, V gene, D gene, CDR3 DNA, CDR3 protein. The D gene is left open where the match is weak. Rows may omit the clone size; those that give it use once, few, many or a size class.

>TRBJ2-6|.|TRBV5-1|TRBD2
TGCGCCAGCAGCAGTGGATCAGGGAGGGGACTTGGGGCCAACGTCCTGACTTTC
CASSSGSGRGLGANVLTF
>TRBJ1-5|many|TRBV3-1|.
TGTGCCAGCAGCCAAGCGGGCGGGGGGACATCTCTCAATCAGCCCCAGCATTTT
CASSQAGGGTSLNQPQHF
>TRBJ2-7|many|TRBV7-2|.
TGTGCCAGCAGCTTCGGGCCTAGGAGTTACTTC
CASSFGPRSYF
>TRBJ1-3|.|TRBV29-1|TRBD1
TGCAGCGTTGCCGGGACAGGGGTGTCTGGAAACACCATATATTTT
CSVAGTGVSGNTIYF
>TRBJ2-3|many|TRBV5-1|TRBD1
TGCGCCAGCAGCGTCGCAGGGGGTACTAGCACAGATACGCAGTATTTT
CASSVAGGTSTDTQYF
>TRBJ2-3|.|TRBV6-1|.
TGTGCCACTACTACCCAGGGGAGCGCAGATACGCAGTATTTT
CATTTQGSADTQYF
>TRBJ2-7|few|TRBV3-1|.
TGTGCCAGCAGCCAAGCGTTTGACGGCTACGAGCAGTACTTC
CASSQAFDGYEQYF
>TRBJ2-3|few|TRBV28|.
TGTGCCAGCAGTTCCCGCCGTCGTAGCACAGATACGCAGTATTTT
CASSSRRRSTDTQYF
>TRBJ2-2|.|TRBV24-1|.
TGTGCCACCAGTGAATTCCTAAACACCGGGGAGCTGTTTTTT
CATSEFLNTGELFF
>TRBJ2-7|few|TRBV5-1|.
TGCGCCAGCAGCTTGTTTAGGACAGACTTCTACGAGCAGTACTTC
CASSLFRTDFYEQYF
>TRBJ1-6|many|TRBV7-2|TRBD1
TGTGCCAGCAGCTGGGACAGGGAGGGGGCGAGCTCCTATAATTCACCCCTCCACTTT
CASSWDREGASSYNSPLHF
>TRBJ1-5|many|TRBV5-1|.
TGCGCCAGCAGCTTGGAGGGGGAATACAATCAGCCCCAGCATTTT
CASSLEGEYNQPQHF
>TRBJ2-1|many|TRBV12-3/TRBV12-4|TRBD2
TGTGCCAGCAGACTAGCGGGGGGCCTTTACAATGAGCAGTTCTTC
CASRLAGGLYNEQFF
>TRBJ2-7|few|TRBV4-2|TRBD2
TGTGCCAGCAGCCTAGCCGGGACTAGAAGTTACGAGCAGTACTTC
CASSLAGTRSYEQYF
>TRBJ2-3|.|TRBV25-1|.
TGTGCCAGGAGTGAATCCACCGGGAGCACAGATGCGCAGTATTTT
CARSESTGSTDAQYF
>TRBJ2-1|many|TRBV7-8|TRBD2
TGTGCCAGCAGCAAGACTAGCGGGGGGTACAATGAGCAGTTCTTC
CASSKTSGGYNEQFF
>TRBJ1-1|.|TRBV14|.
TGTGCCAGCAGCAAATCGGACAAGAACACTGAAGCTTTCTTT
CASSKSDKNTEAFF
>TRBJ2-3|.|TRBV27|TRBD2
TGTGCCAGCAGTCTAGGGACTAGCTGGAATACGCAGTATTTT
CASSLGTSWNTQYF
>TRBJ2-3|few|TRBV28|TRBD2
TGTGCCAGCAGTCCGCTAGCGGCTGGCACAGATACGCAGTATTTT
CASSPLAAGTDTQYF
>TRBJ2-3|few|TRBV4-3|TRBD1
TGCGCCAGCAGCCAAGATCGGACAGGGGGCTTGGATACGCAGTATTTT
CASSQDRTGGLDTQYF
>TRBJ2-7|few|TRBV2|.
TGTGCCAGCAGTGTTAAGGGAAACTACGAGCAGTACTTC
CASSVKGNYEQYF
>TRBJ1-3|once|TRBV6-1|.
TGTGCCAGCAGGATGGGGGCATCAGGAAACACCATATATTTT
CASRMGASGNTIYF
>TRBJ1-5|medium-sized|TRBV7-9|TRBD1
TGTGCCAGCAGCTTAGGGACAGGTCAGCCCCAGCATTTT
CASSLGTGQPQHF
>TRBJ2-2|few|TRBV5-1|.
TGCGCCAGCAGCTCCCTAGGTTGGACGGACACCGGGGAGCTGTTTTTT
CASSSLGWTDTGELFF
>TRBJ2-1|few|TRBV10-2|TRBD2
TGCGCCAGCAGAGACTTGACTAGCGGGGTTGGTGAGCAGTTCTTC
CASRDLTSGVGEQFF
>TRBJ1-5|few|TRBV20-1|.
TGCAGTGCTAGAGATTCCCGACAGTATAGCAATCAGCCCCAGCATTTT
CSARDSRQYSNQPQHF
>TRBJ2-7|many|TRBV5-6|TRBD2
TGTGCCAGCAGTATGGGACTAGGGATCGGGGAGCAGTACTTC
CASSMGLGIGEQYF
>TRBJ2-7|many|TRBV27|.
TGTGCCAGCAGTTTATCCCCGACAGGTGGGAACTACGAGCAGTACTTC
CASSLSPTGGNYEQYF